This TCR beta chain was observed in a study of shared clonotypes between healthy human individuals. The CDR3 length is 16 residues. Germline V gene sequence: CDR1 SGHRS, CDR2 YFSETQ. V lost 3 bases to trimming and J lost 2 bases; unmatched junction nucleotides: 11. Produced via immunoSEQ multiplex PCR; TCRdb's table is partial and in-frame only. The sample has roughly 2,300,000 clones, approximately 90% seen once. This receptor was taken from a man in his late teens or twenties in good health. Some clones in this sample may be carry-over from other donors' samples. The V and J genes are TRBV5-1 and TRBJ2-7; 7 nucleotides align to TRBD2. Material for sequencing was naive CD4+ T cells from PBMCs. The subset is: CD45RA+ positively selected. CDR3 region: CASSSGTGTTTYEQYF. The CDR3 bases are TGCGCCAGCAGCTCCGGAACCGGGACTACAACCTACGAGCAGTACTTC. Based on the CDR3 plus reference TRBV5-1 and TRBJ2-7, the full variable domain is KAGVTQTPRYLIKTRGQQVTLSCSPISGHRSVSWYQQTPGQGLQFLFEYFSETQRNKGNFPGRFSGRQFSNSRSEMNVSTLELGDSALYLCASSSGTGTTTYEQYFGPGTRLTVT.